Listed below are T cell receptor beta chains from one sample, sequenced in a study of cytomegalovirus exposure and HLA in healthy donors. The repertoire was sequenced with immunoSEQ multiplex PCR; TCRdb's copy has only in-frame clones and lacks some. This table holds about 110,000 clones. Material: PBMCs. Receptors originate from a middle-aged man in good health and CMV-seropositive. Each CDR3 is given with its conserved first and last residue. D genes are given only for firm matches.

CASTTGGLPNQPQHF | TGTGCCAGCACTACTGGAGGACTGCCGAATCAGCCCCAGCATTTT | 15 | NA | TRBJ1-5 | TRBV6-1
CASSEARNQPQHF | TGTGCCAGCAGTGAGGCCCGCAATCAGCCCCAGCATTTT | 13 | NA | TRBJ1-5 | TRBV6-1
CASSDRGRSGYGYTF | TGTGCCAGCAGTGACAGGGGGCGGTCGGGCTATGGCTACACCTTC | 15 | TRBD1 | TRBJ1-2 | TRBV25-1
CASSQEIRAVNTGELFF | TGTGCCAGCAGCCAAGAGATCAGGGCAGTTAACACCGGGGAGCTGTTTTTT | 17 | NA | TRBJ2-2 | TRBV4-2
CAWRLQGAPNQPQHF | TGTGCCTGGAGGTTACAGGGGGCCCCCAATCAGCCCCAGCATTTT | 15 | TRBD1 | TRBJ1-5 | TRBV30
CASSGYPGTGSYEQYF | TGTGCCAGCAGTGGGTACCCCGGGACAGGATCCTACGAGCAGTACTTC | 16 | TRBD1 | TRBJ2-7 | TRBV28
CASKVTSGPSYEQYF | TGTGCCAGTAAAGTAACTAGCGGGCCTTCCTACGAGCAGTACTTC | 15 | TRBD2 | TRBJ2-7 | TRBV19
CASSRDRGGTEAFF | TGTGCCAGCAGCCGCGACAGGGGTGGCACTGAAGCTTTCTTT | 14 | TRBD1 | TRBJ1-1 | TRBV7-2
CASSMGRERGQETQYF | TGTGCCAGTAGTATGGGGCGGGAGCGTGGTCAAGAGACCCAGTACTTC | 16 | TRBD2 | TRBJ2-5 | TRBV19
CASSFTSSYEQYF | TGTGCCAGCAGCTTTACTAGTTCATACGAGCAGTACTTC | 13 | NA | TRBJ2-7 | TRBV7-8
CASKEDRGGSYEQYF | TGTGCCAGCAAAGAGGACAGGGGAGGGTCCTACGAGCAGTACTTC | 15 | TRBD1 | TRBJ2-7 | TRBV6-1
CASSLTGDTEAFF | TGTGCCAGCAGCTTAACAGGGGATACTGAAGCTTTCTTT | 13 | TRBD1 | TRBJ1-1 | TRBV7-2
CASSLAGDVSHEQYF | TGTGCCAGCAGCTTGGCGGGAGACGTCAGCCACGAGCAGTACTTC | 15 | TRBD2 | TRBJ2-7 | TRBV7-9
CSVYRGLNTEAFF | TGCAGCGTCTACAGGGGTTTGAACACTGAAGCTTTCTTT | 13 | TRBD1 | TRBJ1-1 | TRBV29-1
CASSLAGGRVYNEQFF | TGTGCCAGCAGCTTAGCCGGCGGGAGGGTTTACAATGAGCAGTTCTTC | 16 | TRBD2 | TRBJ2-1 | TRBV7-2
CASSPQGLLQETQYF | TGCGCCAGCAGCCCTCAGGGACTCTTACAAGAGACCCAGTACTTC | 15 | NA | TRBJ2-5 | TRBV5-1
CASSFGFGWREGATGELFF | TGTGCCAGCAGTTTCGGTTTCGGATGGCGGGAGGGTGCCACCGGGGAGCTGTTTTTT | 19 | TRBD2 | TRBJ2-2 | TRBV28
CATSRTGRNTEAFF | TGTGCCACCAGCAGAACCGGGAGGAACACTGAAGCTTTCTTT | 14 | NA | TRBJ1-1 | TRBV15
CASSLGPRGWSPLHF | TGTGCCAGCAGTTTGGGACCCAGGGGGTGGTCACCCCTCCACTTT | 15 | TRBD1 | TRBJ1-6 | TRBV28
CASSSIGGGQPQHF | TGTGCCAGCAGTTCGATAGGGGGCGGACAGCCCCAGCATTTT | 14 | TRBD1 | TRBJ1-5 | TRBV27
CASSPGVPNEQFF | TGTGCCAGCAGTCCGGGAGTTCCCAATGAGCAGTTCTTC | 13 | NA | TRBJ2-1 | TRBV6-5
CASSLAGTGLYNEQFF | TGTGCCAGCAGCTTAGCGGGGACAGGGCTTTACAATGAGCAGTTCTTC | 16 | TRBD1 | TRBJ2-1 | TRBV7-9
CASSQDPGQVNYEQYF | TGCGCCAGCAGCCAAGATCCCGGACAGGTAAACTACGAGCAGTACTTC | 16 | TRBD1 | TRBJ2-7 | TRBV4-1
CASSIGGTTNTEAFF | TGTGCCAGTAGTATAGGAGGAACAACGAACACTGAAGCTTTCTTT | 15 | NA | TRBJ1-1 | TRBV19
CASSLDAGGEQYF | TGTGCCAGCAGCTTAGATGCGGGAGGCGAGCAGTACTTC | 13 | TRBD2 | TRBJ2-7 | TRBV7-2
CASSQDPSGAYNEQFF | TGTGCCAGCAGCCAAGACCCTAGCGGGGCCTACAATGAGCAGTTCTTC | 16 | TRBD2 | TRBJ2-1 | TRBV4-2
CASTVRGGETQYF | TGTGCCAGCACCGTAAGGGGCGGAGAGACCCAGTACTTC | 13 | NA | TRBJ2-5 | TRBV7-2
CASMEQANTEAFF | TGTGCCAGTATGGAACAGGCCAACACTGAAGCTTTCTTT | 13 | NA | TRBJ1-1 | TRBV19
CASSWGQGNTEAFF | TGCGCCAGCAGCTGGGGACAGGGGAACACTGAAGCTTTCTTT | 14 | TRBD1 | TRBJ1-1 | TRBV5-1
CASSGENTEAFF | TGTGCCAGCAGCGGAGAGAACACTGAAGCTTTCTTT | 12 | NA | TRBJ1-1 | TRBV6-1
CASSYNMNTEAFF | TGTGCCAGCAGCTATAATATGAACACTGAAGCTTTCTTT | 13 | NA | TRBJ1-1 | TRBV7-8
CASSPGTGVYGYTF | TGTGCCAGCAGCCCCGGGACAGGGGTTTATGGCTACACCTTC | 14 | TRBD1 | TRBJ1-2 | TRBV7-9
CASSPLPQGAQYF | TGCGCCAGCAGCCCGCTCCCACAGGGTGCGCAGTATTTT | 13 | NA | TRBJ2-3 | TRBV4-3
CASSVTPSGPYEQYF | TGCGCCAGCAGCGTGACCCCTAGCGGACCCTACGAGCAGTACTTC | 15 | TRBD2 | TRBJ2-7 | TRBV5-1
CASSSDSLLTEAFF | TGTGCCAGCAGTTCAGACAGCTTGCTCACTGAAGCTTTCTTT | 14 | NA | TRBJ1-1 | TRBV28
CASSSSGTSGTHYEQYF | TGTGCCAGCAGTTCCTCCGGGACTAGCGGGACCCATTACGAGCAGTACTTC | 17 | TRBD2 | TRBJ2-7 | TRBV28
CASSLSRGNEKLFF | TGTGCCAGCAGCCTGAGCCGGGGTAATGAAAAACTGTTTTTT | 14 | NA | TRBJ1-4 | TRBV2
CATHSGTANSYEQYF | TGTGCCACTCACTCCGGGACAGCAAACTCCTACGAGCAGTACTTC | 15 | TRBD1 | TRBJ2-7 | TRBV2
CASSYSRNQLYEQYF | TGTGCCAGCAGTTACTCGAGAAACCAACTCTACGAGCAGTACTTC | 15 | NA | TRBJ2-7 | TRBV6-5
CASSDAIGRGYTF | TGCGCCAGCAGCGACGCTATCGGGAGAGGCTACACCTTC | 13 | NA | TRBJ1-2 | TRBV5-1
CASSLVAFGEKLFF | TGCGCCAGCAGCTTGGTGGCCTTCGGGGAAAAACTGTTTTTT | 14 | NA | TRBJ1-4 | TRBV5-1
CASGVDRNTEAFF | TGTGCCAGCGGGGTCGACAGGAACACTGAAGCTTTCTTT | 13 | NA | TRBJ1-1 | TRBV2
CATSRVDWGTVRSYNEQFF | TGTGCCACCAGCAGGGTAGATTGGGGGACAGTCCGCTCCTACAATGAGCAGTTCTTC | 19 | TRBD1 | TRBJ2-1 | TRBV15
CASSPWTSGRVGTDTQYF | TGCGCCAGCAGCCCATGGACTAGCGGGAGGGTTGGCACAGATACGCAGTATTTT | 18 | TRBD2 | TRBJ2-3 | TRBV5-1